The T cell receptor (beta chain) under discussion was sequenced for a study of beta chain features in type 1 diabetes (dated by TCRdb to between 2018 and 2020). With respect to the entire study: Mean age, gender distribution, total cell number and subset yield did not differ between patients and healthy donors. A total of roughly 100,000,000 sorted cells were examined across all samples, and the number of cells per subset was strongly correlated with RNA yield. The study compared the TCRB repertoires of sorted circulating CD4+ T cell subsets in recently diagnosed type 1 diabetes patients with those in matched healthy donors. Whereas all 30 or so donors provided naive and central memory subsets, regulatory and stem cell-like memory subsets were isolated from just 8 patients and about 8 healthy donors.

With respect to this clone: The antigen this receptor binds is unknown. Per-nucleotide qualities are absent, and no much larger clonotype sits a single base away. The sample has other DNA sequences that encode this CDR3 too.

The junction shows trimming of 0 bases on V and 2 bases on J, plus 7 bases between the germline ends. From the germline V gene (reference sequence), CDR1 is PRHDT and CDR2 is FYEKMQ. The cysteine opens and the phenylalanine closes a CDR3 of 14 amino acids. Solely the CDR3 DNA is kept, with 42 bases framed from the first base. A single peripheral blood draw of about 120 mL on average was collected from each donor into heparinised tubes. A BD FACSAria II and a panel including CD45RO, CCR7, CD25, CD127, CD95 and CD27 were used to sort naive, central memory, regulatory and stem cell-like memory CD4+ T cells. A purity above 98% was achieved for all sorted populations. PBMCs were isolated right away by Lymphoprep density gradient centrifugation and were stained directly, without culture. So that batch effects would be minimized, each experiment stained and sorted samples in pairs, pairing one healthy donor with one patient.

All of the isolated RNA was reverse transcribed with the High Capacity cDNA Reverse Transcription Kit, so expressed TCRB transcripts were sequenced. Deep immunoSEQ sequencing was applied to naive, central memory and regulatory T cell samples, giving an average of approximately 3.8 million total reads per sample. After sorted cells were lysed in RLT buffer, RNA was extracted with DNase-treated RNeasy Micro or Mini kits, with the choice depending on cell number. To prevent cross-contamination, each cell subset was processed individually, whereas patient and healthy donor samples were processed jointly. TCRB sequences were amplified from cDNA with the immunoSEQ multiplex PCR, producing 87-bp fragments spanning the CDR3 region. The amplicons were sequenced using the Illumina HiSeq platform. The authors' analysis ran thus. PCR bias was computationally corrected using synthetic template baselines, reads within Hamming distance 2 were collapsed, and singletons that could not be merged were discarded. Reads were aligned against IMGT to assign V, D and J genes, CDR3 length and insertions or deletions at six rearrangement sites. Clonotype counts were normalized to sorted cell number within each subset before computing true diversity and Gini coefficients with the tcR R package. The overlap coefficient, calculated on TCRB nucleotide sequences, was used to measure repertoire sharing. Out-of-frame TCRB sequences from naive cells were analyzed to stand in for the pre-selection repertoire. As stored in TCRdb, this immuneACCESS dataset retains in-frame rearrangements with V and J assigned. A fraction of the clones does not appear; measured against another copy, unresolved V genes explain less than half of the discrepancy, and the remainder lacks a known reason. D and trimming were read from the DNA, whereas the V and J calls and clone size are those reported in that table. Within this sample are hundreds of thousands of clones, with around 65% of them counted one time only. In total, the top ten clones hold 0.053% of the sample.

The paper's findings and limits, for the study overall: Type 1 diabetes patients showed a moderate but significant shortening of TCRB CDR3 length in all four CD4+ subsets. Because cDNA was sequenced instead of genomic DNA, highly expressing activated cells could be over-represented, though the groups showed no difference in activation or CD3 levels. HLA sub-analyses involved small numbers of individuals, so any influence of HLA type on TCRB rearrangement remained unresolved. At VDJ recombination sites, patients with type 1 diabetes made fewer insertions and deleted more nucleotides, a pattern implying thymic rearrangement abnormalities. PCR might favor shorter templates, but patient and control samples were amplified and corrected together, so any skew would affect both groups equally. The naive, central memory and regulatory TCRB repertoires appeared to resemble one another more closely among patients than among healthy donors.

The receptor comes from a man under 40 in good health. Sequenced: naive CD4+ T cells from blood. The sample's cell subset or site label, in plain terms: true naive CD4+ T cells. The rearranged chain carries TRBV13 and TRBJ2-5, and perhaps TRBD2 as D gene, on 5 matching bases. The CDR3 region: CASSLGRLQETQYF. The nucleotide sequence is given as TGTGCCAGCAGCTTAGGCCGACTACAAGAGACCCAGTACTTC.